These 30 T cell receptor beta chains came from one sample sequenced in a study of beta chain features in type 1 diabetes. Study-wide findings and caveats: In every one of the four CD4+ subsets, TCRB CDR3s were moderately but significantly shorter in Type 1 diabetes patients.

For these receptors, no antigen is known. cDNA synthesis used the whole RNA isolate, giving expressed TCRB sequences. Clones were sequenced by immunoSEQ multiplex PCR, and TCRdb holds only the in-frame ones, with some missing. The sample includes some 350,000 clones, about 13% seen only once; the top ten take nearly 0.015%. What was sequenced was naive CD4+ T cells from blood. Every receptor here comes from a woman younger than 30 with type 1 diabetes.

V is TRBV30 and J is TRBJ1-2; maybe TRBD1 (5 bases). This CDR3 contains 14 residues. Trimming took off 6 bases at V and 4 bases at J, with 18 bases between the two ends. The germline CDR1 and CDR2 sequences are GTSNPN and SVGIG (reference sequence). CDR3 bases: TGTGCCTGCAGAGTCAGGGAGGGGTTCTATGGCTACACCTTC. Amino acids: CACRVREGFYGYTF.

V and J are TRBV10-3 and TRBJ2-7; no clear D. The CDR3 is made up of 10 amino acids. V was shortened by 10 bases and J by 9 bases, with 13 bases between the two germline ends. Germline V gives CDR1 ENHRY, CDR2 SYGVKD. The CDR3 nucleotides read TGTGCCAACAAAGAGTCCGGGCAGTACTTC. Its protein product is CANKESGQYF.

J is TRBJ2-2 and V is TRBV7-2; 11 bases align to TRBD2. V gave up 1 base and J gave up 8 bases; unmatched junction bases: 0. Germline assignment: CDR1 SGHTA and CDR2 FQGNSA. The CDR3 runs to 14 residues. The CDR3 here is CASSLGTSGGELFF. The CDR3 DNA is TGTGCCAGCAGCTTAGGGACTAGCGGGGGGGAGCTGTTTTTT.

This clone was seen a handful of times. The genes are TRBV11-2 and TRBJ1-2; D ambiguous. Germline CDR1 SGHAT, CDR2 FQNNGV. The CDR3 length is 15 residues. The V gene lost 4 bases and the J gene lost 2 bases, with 14 bases spanning the gap. In DNA, the CDR3 is TGTGCCAGCAGCTCCTCTACGGGGAGAAACTATGGCTACACCTTC. It yields the protein CASSSSTGRNYGYTF. Using reference TRBV11-2 and TRBJ1-2 for the parts outside the CDR3, the full variable domain is EAGVAQSPRYKIIEKRQSVAFWCNPISGHATLYWYQQILGQGPKLLIQFQNNGVVDDSQLPKDRFSAERLKGVDSTLKIQPAKLEDSAVYLCASSSSTGRNYGYTFGSGTRLTVV.

This clone has a handful of counts. V and J are TRBV29-1 and TRBJ2-3; TRBD2 matches 11 bases. J gave up 2 bases and V 4 bases, and 8 bases lay outside the gene matches. Per the germline V gene, CDR1 is SQVTM and CDR2 is ANQGSEA. CDR3 length: 16 residues. CDR3 sequence reads: CSVVLGTSGFTDTQYF. The CDR3 DNA sequence: TGCAGCGTTGTCCTGGGGACTAGCGGATTCACAGATACGCAGTATTTT.

The chain joins TRBV10-3 to TRBJ2-3, with D possibly matching TRBD1 (5 bases). The length of the CDR3 is 14 residues. Per germline, CDR1 ENHRY and CDR2 SYGVKD. V lost 0 bases and J 3 bases, leaving 7 bases between the germline ends. In DNA, the CDR3 is TGTGCCATCAGTGAGTCGTCAGGGACAGATACGCAGTATTTT. Its translation is CAISESSGTDTQYF.

In its sample, this clone was seen a few times. V and J are TRBV29-1 and TRBJ2-2, with 9 nucleotides matching TRBD2. J gave up 7 bases and V 4 bases, and 10 bases lay outside the gene matches. CDR1 SQVTM and CDR2 ANQGSEA come from the germline V gene. The CDR3 length is 15 residues. CDR3 region: CSVVWREGRNGELFF. The CDR3 nucleotides are TGCAGCGTTGTCTGGCGGGAGGGCCGAAACGGGGAGCTGTTTTTT.

This chain uses TRBV6-5 with TRBJ1-2, with no clear D. This CDR3 comprises 13 residues. Germline V gives CDR1 MNHEY, CDR2 SVGAGI. V lost 8 bases to trimming and J lost 0 bases, with 10 bases between them. The CDR3 protein is CASLKETNYGYTF. CDR3 sequence (DNA): TGTGCCAGCCTCAAGGAGACTAACTATGGCTACACCTTC.

This clone was observed a handful of times. The chain employs TRBV28 and TRBJ1-1; TRBD1 might be the D (6 bases). This CDR3 comprises 15 residues. V lost 2 bases, J lost 1 base, and 11 bases lay in between. Per germline, CDR1 MDHEN and CDR2 SYDVKM. The CDR3 loop reads CASSLPGAQNTEAFF. The CDR3 DNA sequence: TGTGCCAGCAGTTTACCAGGGGCGCAGAACACTGAAGCTTTCTTT.

This clone was counted only a few times. This chain uses TRBV5-4 with TRBJ2-2, with 7 bases fitting TRBD1. The germline CDR1 and CDR2 sequences are SGHNT and YYREEE (reference sequence). This CDR3 is built from 15 residues. Losses at the gene ends were 5 bases for V and 5 bases for J; bases not matched to a gene: 9. The CDR3 DNA follows: TGTGCCAGCAGGCAGGGACAGCACTTAACCGGGGAGCTGTTTTTT. The encoded protein is CASRQGQHLTGELFF. The variable domain in full, with the rest retrieved from reference TRBV5-4 and TRBJ2-2, is ETGVTQSPTHLIKTRGQQVTLRCSSQSGHNTVSWYQQALGQGPQFIFQYYREEENGRGNFPPRFSGLQFPNYSSELNVNALELDDSALYLCASRQGQHLTGELFFGEGSRLTVL.

This clone was observed a handful of times. This CDR3 is CASSIDRGGGKNIQYF. In DNA form, the CDR3 reads TGTGCCAGTAGTATAGATCGTGGGGGAGGGAAAAACATTCAGTACTTC. This chain links TRBV19 with TRBJ2-4, with TRBD2 matching over 7 bases. The CDR3 is 16 residues long. Trimming at V came to 0 bases and at J to 4 bases, leaving 6 bases not matched to a gene. In germline, CDR1 is LNHDA, CDR2 SQIVND (reference sequence).

The CDR3 nucleotides read TGCGCCAGCAGCTTCAGGGGAGGGAGGACAGATACGCAGTATTTT. It encodes CASSFRGGRTDTQYF. This rearrangement joins TRBV5-1 to TRBJ2-3, with a possible D match to TRBD2 (7 bases). CDR1 SGHRS and CDR2 YFSETQ come from the germline V gene. V lost 2 bases, J lost 3 bases, and 13 bases lay in between. The CDR3 sequence is 15 residues long.

This clone was found a few times. The V call is TRBV25-1, the J call TRBJ2-1; 8 bases agree with TRBD2. The CDR3 consists of 14 residues. Looked up from germline, CDR1 is MGHDK and CDR2 is SYGVNS. Germline trimming cut 6 bases from V and 5 bases from J; bases unmatched to any gene: 6. The CDR3 coding sequence is TGTGCCAGCAGGGGAGGCGGGAGGAACAATGAGCAGTTCTTC. It specifies CASRGGGRNNEQFF.

This clone was counted a few times. The CDR3 protein is CASSPRLGQGSEQYV. DNA for the CDR3: TGTGCCAGCAGTCCCCGCCTGGGACAGGGGAGCGAGCAGTACGTC. The chain combines TRBV6-5 with TRBJ2-7; TRBD1 matches at 10 bases. The germline CDR1 and CDR2 sequences are MNHEY and SVGAGI. The CDR3 spans 15 residues. Losses at the gene ends were 5 bases for V and 6 bases for J; bases not matched to a gene: 10.

J is TRBJ1-1 and V is TRBV12-5; 7 nucleotides align to TRBD1. V shed 3 bases and J 0 bases; nucleotides not matched to a gene: 4. This CDR3 comprises 15 residues. Germline CDR1 and CDR2: LGHNT and FRNRAP. CDR3 amino acids: CASGFSTGMNTEAFF. The CDR3 DNA reads as TGTGCTAGTGGTTTCTCGACAGGGATGAACACTGAAGCTTTCTTT. The whole variable domain, filled in from reference TRBV12-5 and TRBJ1-1, reads DARVTQTPRHKVTEMGQEVTMRCQPILGHNTVFWYRQTMMQGLELLAYFRNRAPLDDSGMPKDRFSAEMPDATLATLKIQPSEPRDSAVYFCASGFSTGMNTEAFFGQGTRLTVV.

The genes are TRBV29-1 and TRBJ1-2; no clear D. The CDR3 spans 9 residues. Trimming stripped 7 bases from V and 7 bases from J, with 7 bases between. Germline CDR1 SQVTM, CDR2 ANQGSEA. CDR3 nucleotides: TGCAGCGCTGGGAGTGGCTACACCTTC. The encoded protein is CSAGSGYTF.

The rearrangement uses TRBV28 and TRBJ2-7; D call uncertain. The CDR3 sequence is 11 residues long. V was pared by 5 bases and J by 3 bases, with 5 bases between. Germline V gives CDR1 MDHEN, CDR2 SYDVKM. The CDR3 region has the DNA TGTGCCAGCAGTGTCTACTACGAGCAGTACTTC. Its translation is CASSVYYEQYF.

The chain joins TRBV2 to TRBJ2-3; 7 positions agree with TRBD2. CDR1 is SNHLY, CDR2 FYNNEI, per germline. CDR3 size: 15 residues. V lost 6 bases and J lost 1; bases outside the gene matches: 7. The CDR3 loop is CASRGSSGRTDTQYF. The CDR3 DNA follows: TGTGCCAGCAGGGGATCTAGCGGACGCACAGATACGCAGTATTTT.

Only a few counts were recorded for this clone. The chain is built from TRBV27 and TRBJ2-7; D is perhaps TRBD2 (5 bases). There are 15 residues in the CDR3. With 0 bases removed from V and 4 bases from J, the gap between germline ends came to 13 bases. Germline V gene data show CDR1 as MNHEY and CDR2 as SMNVEV (reference sequence). CDR3 nucleotides: TGTGCCAGCAGTTTATCACCTAGCCTTGCGTACGAGCAGTACGTC. It is translated as CASSLSPSLAYEQYV.

There are a few counts of this clone. This chain uses TRBV19 with TRBJ2-7; 10 bases align to TRBD2. The CDR3 runs to 15 residues. The V segment lost 5 bases and the J segment 4 bases; nucleotides outside the gene matches: 8. The germline CDR1 and CDR2 sequences are LNHDA and SQIVND (reference sequence). The chain's CDR3 is CASSVGLAYLYEQYF. In DNA, the CDR3 is TGTGCCAGTAGTGTGGGACTAGCGTACTTATACGAGCAGTACTTC. Using reference TRBV19 and TRBJ2-7 for the parts outside the CDR3, the full variable domain is DGGITQSPKYLFRKEGQNVTLSCEQNLNHDAMYWYRQDPGQGLRLIYYSQIVNDFQKGDIAEGYSVSREKKESFPLTVTSAQKNPTAFYLCASSVGLAYLYEQYFGPGTRLTVT.

The chain couples TRBV30 to TRBJ1-4, with TRBD1 identical over 9 bases. The CDR3 runs 15 residues. V was clipped by 3 bases and J by 8 bases; unmatched bases: 10. Germline CDR1 reads GTSNPN; CDR2 reads SVGIG (reference sequence). CDR3 DNA: TGTGCCTGGAGCGATCCGGGACAGGGTACGGAAAAACTGTTTTTT. It translates to CAWSDPGQGTEKLFF. Variable domain in full (rest from reference TRBV30 and TRBJ1-4): SQTIHQWPATLVQPVGSPLSLECTVEGTSNPNLYWYRQAAGRGLQLLFYSVGIGQISSEVPQNLSASRPQDRQFILSSKKLLLSDSGFYLCAWSDPGQGTEKLFFGSGTQLSVL.

This sequence joins TRBV9 and TRBJ1-1; no definite D call. The germline CDR1 and CDR2 sequences are SGDLS and YYNGEE. V dropped 0 bases and J dropped 5 bases, with 8 bases sitting between them. The CDR3 totals 13 residues. The CDR3 loop is CASSVVAATEAFF. As DNA, the CDR3 is TGTGCCAGCAGCGTAGTGGCCGCTACTGAAGCTTTCTTT.

The CDR3, as DNA: TGCGCCAGCAGCCAACTAACAGGACTAGCGGGAGCGGAGCAGTTCTTC. Amino acid sequence: CASSQLTGLAGAEQFF. The V and J genes are TRBV4-3 and TRBJ2-1, with 13 bases fitting TRBD2. Germline V gene sequence: CDR1 LGHNA, CDR2 YSLEER. Trimming removed 2 bases from V and 10 bases from J; junction bases left unmatched: 8. The CDR3 is 16 residues long.

This clone was seen only a few times. The chain recombines TRBV7-2 with TRBJ1-1; TRBD1 agrees at 7 bases. Losses at the gene ends were 5 bases for V and 3 bases for J; bases not matched to a gene: 12. CDR3 size: 16 residues. CDR1 is SGHTA, CDR2 FQGNSA, per germline. CDR3 residues: CASSGRDSPWDTEAFF. DNA for the CDR3: TGTGCCAGCAGCGGAAGGGACAGCCCATGGGACACTGAAGCTTTCTTT.

V is TRBV7-7 and J is TRBJ2-3; D is uncertain. Between the trimmed V and J ends, which lost 5 bases and 1 base, there was a span of 7 bases. The CDR3 runs 13 residues. From germline, CDR1 is SSHAT and CDR2 FNYEAQ (reference sequence). DNA for the CDR3: TGTGCCAGCAGCCGCGGCCGCACAGATACGCAGTATTTT. Translating it yields CASSRGRTDTQYF. Full variable domain (rest looked up from reference TRBV7-7 and TRBJ2-3): GAGVSQSPRYKVTKRGQDVTLRCDPISSHATLYWYQQALGQGPEFLTYFNYEAQPDKSGLPSDRFSAERPEGSISTLTIQRTEQRDSAMYRCASSRGRTDTQYFGPGTRLTVL.

V usage is TRBV5-4 and J usage is TRBJ2-1; D perhaps matches TRBD1 (6 bases). Trimming took 3 bases from V and 4 from J, leaving 17 bases between them. Germline CDR1 SGHNT, CDR2 YYREEE (reference sequence). The length of the CDR3 is 16 residues. The CDR3 reads CASSSPRDTTYNEQFF. CDR3 in DNA: TGTGCCAGCAGCTCCCCCCGGGACACGACATACAATGAGCAGTTCTTC.

This clone showed up just a few times. This chain links TRBV5-1 with TRBJ2-5; 10 nucleotides align to TRBD2. The V and J ends lost 0 bases and 4 bases, in that order; junction bases with no gene match: 6. The germline CDR1 and CDR2 sequences are SGHRS and YFSETQ. This CDR3 contains 16 residues. Here the CDR3 reads CASSLGLAGGSETQYF. The CDR3 DNA is TGCGCCAGCAGCTTGGGGTTAGCGGGAGGATCAGAGACCCAGTACTTC.

The chain carries TRBV6-5 and TRBJ1-2; D gene unclear. Germline CDR1 and CDR2: MNHEY and SVGAGI. There are 13 residues in the CDR3. V shed 5 bases and J shed 8 bases, with 15 bases lying between them. The CDR3 loop reads CASSPRRLDGYTF. The CDR3 region has the DNA TGTGCCAGCAGTCCCCGGAGGTTGGACGGCTACACCTTC.

The rearrangement uses TRBV15 and TRBJ1-4; 9 bases align to TRBD1. Germline assignment: CDR1 LNHNV and CDR2 YYDKDF (reference sequence). The CDR3 contains 15 residues. J lost 5 bases, V lost 5 bases, and 6 bases had no gene match. CDR3: CATSFPGTGNEKLFF. The CDR3 bases are TGTGCCACCAGCTTTCCCGGGACAGGGAATGAAAAACTGTTTTTT.

The gene calls are TRBV18 and TRBJ2-5; the D gene is possibly TRBD2 (6 bases). From germline, CDR1 is KGHSH and CDR2 LQKENI. This CDR3 is 14 amino acids long. V shed 3 bases and J shed 4 bases, with 12 bases lying between them. For the CDR3, the DNA is TGTGCCAGCTCACCTCCGGGTAGCGGAGAGACCCAGTACTTC. Translating it yields CASSPPGSGETQYF.